This T cell receptor beta chain was recorded in a study of T cell changes during pregnancy in multiple sclerosis (dated by TCRdb to the late 2010s). As for the study more broadly: The study looked at changes in the T cell repertoire across pregnancy in women with multiple sclerosis.

Concerning this clone itself: What antigen it recognizes has not been identified. Base qualities are not provided; no much larger clone lies one nucleotide away. Other DNA sequences in this sample translate to the same CDR3.

CDR1 and CDR2 are read off the germline V gene as SGDLS and YYNGEE. Counted from cysteine to phenylalanine, this CDR3 has 13 amino acids. CDR3 DNA only is kept here, 39 bases in frame from base 1. Relative to germline, V is 2 bases shorter and J is 0 bases shorter, with 5 bases between their ends. Libraries were made using the immunoSEQ multiplex PCR assay. Held by TCRdb, this immuneACCESS table contains in-frame sequences only and omits some clones. Under half of the omission traces to an unresolved V gene where checked; the cause of the rest is unknown. The sample profile shows approximately 70,000 clones; around 94% of them were found once. The ten largest clones capture over 1% of the sample.

The specimen was peripheral blood, collected in the third trimester of pregnancy. The sequence links TRBV9 to TRBJ1-1, with no D gene named confidently. This TCR came from a female donor with multiple sclerosis, enrolled in a pregnancy study. Here the CDR3 is given as CASSVTVNTEAFF. The nucleotides read TGTGCCAGCAGCGTCACAGTGAACACTGAAGCTTTCTTT.